The rows below give T cell receptor beta chains drawn from one sample of a study of blood T cell repertoires in COVID-19. The assay was immunoSEQ multiplex PCR, and TCRdb's table has in-frame clones only and misses some. The table includes roughly 200,000 clones, over 80% detected once. Source material: PBMCs or T cells enriched from blood (not recorded which). The receptors were gathered from a man between 18 and 35 years old with acute COVID-19. CDR3s include the opening cysteine and the closing phenylalanine or tryptophan. D genes are given only for firm matches. For some rows the clone size is stated as once, few or many, or as a class when expanded; others skip it.

TRBV5-5,.,TRBJ2-7,.,CASSLGVSTVYEQYF,TGTGCCAGCAGCTTGGGAGTCTCGACAGTCTACGAGCAGTACTTC
TRBV10-3,TRBD1,TRBJ1-6,.,CAISPLAGQDNSPLHF,TGTGCCATCAGCCCCCTGGCGGGACAGGATAATTCACCCCTCCACTTT
TRBV24-1,TRBD1,TRBJ1-1,few,CATHRGGLTEAFF,TGTGCCACCCACAGGGGCGGGCTCACTGAAGCTTTCTTT
TRBV11-2,.,TRBJ2-1,.,CASSSQPQGHEQFF,TGTGCCAGCAGCTCGCAACCCCAGGGCCATGAGCAGTTCTTC
TRBV9,.,TRBJ1-6,.,CASSVGTADNSPLHF,TGTGCCAGCAGCGTAGGGACAGCGGATAATTCACCCCTCCACTTT
TRBV27,TRBD2,TRBJ2-4,.,CASSSGLAGDVDIQYF,TGTGCCAGCAGTTCGGGACTAGCGGGAGACGTGGACATTCAGTACTTC
TRBV5-5,TRBD1,TRBJ1-6,.,CASSRDRENSPLHF,TGTGCCAGCAGCAGGGACAGGGAAAATTCACCCCTCCACTTT
TRBV28,.,TRBJ2-7,.,CASSLGVDEQYF,TGTGCCAGCAGTTTAGGAGTGGACGAGCAGTACTTC
TRBV6-6,TRBD2,TRBJ2-1,.,CASAGTSGNEQFF,TGTGCCAGCGCCGGGACTAGCGGCAATGAGCAGTTCTTC
TRBV6-5,.,TRBJ2-5,.,CASRPIRVETQYF,TGTGCCAGCAGACCCATACGCGTAGAGACCCAGTACTTC
TRBV30,.,TRBJ2-7,.,CAWSGPDRNYEQYF,TGTGCCTGGAGTGGTCCGGACAGAAACTACGAGCAGTACTTC
TRBV30,TRBD2,TRBJ2-3,.,CAWSAPPWVAGEADTQYF,TGTGCCTGGAGTGCCCCCCCGTGGGTAGCGGGAGAGGCAGATACGCAGTATTTT
TRBV5-1,.,TRBJ1-4,few,CASSLTDRRTAGGEKLFF,TGCGCCAGCAGCTTAACCGACAGGAGAACTGCGGGGGGTGAAAAACTGTTTTTT
TRBV28,.,TRBJ2-2,few,CASSLSFGGPSAPSGELFF,TGTGCCAGCAGTTTATCCTTCGGGGGACCCTCTGCCCCGTCCGGGGAGCTGTTTTTT
TRBV7-3,.,TRBJ2-7,.,CASSLSPTYEQYF,TGTGCCAGCAGCTTATCCCCGACATACGAGCAGTACTTC
TRBV6-5,TRBD2,TRBJ2-7,.,CASRGTSHPYEQYF,TGTGCCAGCAGGGGGACTAGCCATCCCTACGAGCAGTACTTC
TRBV2,TRBD1,TRBJ1-2,.,CASKLRTGANFYSDGYTF,TGTGCCAGCAAACTCCGGACAGGGGCGAACTTTTACAGCGATGGCTACACCTTC
TRBV5-1,TRBD1,TRBJ2-7,many,CASRIRDSNYEQYF,TGCGCCAGCAGGATCCGGGACAGCAACTACGAGCAGTACTTC
TRBV19,.,TRBJ1-1,few,CASSKRQLNTEAFF,TGTGCCAGTAGCAAAAGACAGCTGAACACTGAAGCTTTCTTT
TRBV4-2,.,TRBJ2-7,.,CASSQVSGSSYEQYF,TGTGCCAGCAGCCAAGTTTCGGGGTCCTCCTACGAGCAGTACTTC
TRBV3-1/TRBV3-2,.,TRBJ2-5,.,CASEKGPGQETQYF,TGTGCCAGCGAAAAGGGGCCAGGACAAGAGACCCAGTACTTC
TRBV18,TRBD2,TRBJ2-7,once,CASSPPGLAGFDEQYF,TGTGCCAGCTCACCCCCGGGACTAGCGGGATTCGACGAGCAGTACTTC
TRBV19,TRBD1,TRBJ1-5,.,CASGAGGYPTQPQHF,TGTGCCAGCGGGGCAGGGGGCTACCCTACTCAGCCCCAGCATTTT
TRBV5-4,.,TRBJ1-1,.,CASSLGSGAEAFF,TGTGCCAGCAGCTTGGGATCAGGGGCGGAAGCTTTCTTT
TRBV6-2/TRBV6-3,.,TRBJ1-1,.,CASSQLGVRTEAFF,TGTGCCAGCAGCCAGCTCGGGGTGAGAACTGAAGCTTTCTTT
TRBV2,TRBD2,TRBJ2-7,.,CASRGLATYEQYF,TGTGCCAGCAGGGGACTAGCGACCTACGAGCAGTACTTC
TRBV28,.,TRBJ1-4,.,CASSAPRSNEKLFF,TGTGCCAGCTCGGCACCGAGGTCGAATGAAAAACTGTTTTTT
TRBV7-3,TRBD1,TRBJ2-3,.,CASSLIQGADTQYF,TGTGCCAGCAGCTTAATACAGGGGGCAGATACGCAGTATTTT
TRBV6-5,TRBD2,TRBJ2-7,.,CASSYWSSGTYEQYF,TGTGCCAGCAGTTACTGGTCTAGCGGTACCTACGAGCAGTACTTC
TRBV24-1,TRBD1,TRBJ2-2,.,CATTQTGLAGELFF,TGTGCCACAACTCAGACAGGGTTGGCCGGGGAGCTGTTTTTT
TRBV5-8,.,TRBJ1-4,.,CASSLTGLEEKLFF,TGTGCCAGCAGCTTGACAGGATTGGAGGAAAAACTGTTTTTT
TRBV10-1,.,TRBJ2-1,.,CASGGSYNEQFF,TGCGCCAGCGGCGGCTCCTACAATGAGCAGTTCTTC
TRBV7-3,TRBD2,TRBJ2-2,few,CASSPGLGDTGELFF,TGTGCCAGCAGCCCTGGACTAGGAGACACCGGGGAGCTGTTTTTT
TRBV28,TRBD1,TRBJ2-2,.,CASSRTGALEKNTGELFF,TGTGCCAGCAGTCGGACAGGGGCCCTAGAGAAGAACACCGGGGAGCTGTTTTTT
TRBV5-8,TRBD1,TRBJ2-7,.,CASSYTSDRGPYEQYF,TGTGCCAGCAGCTATACCTCGGACAGGGGGCCCTACGAGCAGTACTTC
TRBV9,.,TRBJ2-7,.,CASSVVGGAFGTYEQYF,TGTGCCAGCAGCGTAGTGGGGGGGGCTTTTGGAACCTACGAGCAGTACTTC
TRBV4-3,TRBD1,TRBJ1-2,.,CASSPVGTGNYGYTF,TGCGCCAGCAGCCCCGTAGGGACAGGCAACTATGGCTACACCTTC
TRBV3-1/TRBV3-2,TRBD2,TRBJ2-3,once,CASSTSGRPDTQYF,TGTGCCAGCAGCACTAGCGGGAGGCCAGATACGCAGTATTTT
TRBV18,TRBD2,TRBJ2-7,.,CASSPPGTSSYEQYF,TGTGCCAGCTCACCACCGGGGACTAGCTCCTACGAGCAGTACTTC
TRBV6-1,.,TRBJ2-7,.,CASSVRGTPGLSHEQYF,TGTGCCAGCAGTGTTCGTGGTACTCCCGGACTATCCCACGAGCAGTACTTC
TRBV11-2,TRBD2,TRBJ2-1,.,CASRPLAGGHFEQFF,TGTGCCAGCAGACCTCTAGCGGGAGGGCACTTCGAGCAGTTCTTC
TRBV20-1,.,TRBJ2-7,.,CSFYSLDEQYF,TGCAGCTTCTACTCCCTGGACGAGCAGTACTTC
TRBV11-3,TRBD2,TRBJ2-7,.,CASSLGLAGTYEQYF,TGTGCCAGCAGCTTAGGGCTAGCGGGCACCTACGAGCAGTACTTC
TRBV7-9,.,TRBJ2-2,.,CASSPSRGGELFF,TGTGCCAGCAGCCCCTCCCGAGGCGGGGAGCTGTTTTTT
TRBV28,.,TRBJ2-7,.,CASYGILSRDTVSYEQYF,TGTGCCAGCTACGGGATATTAAGTCGGGACACCGTCTCCTACGAGCAGTACTTC
TRBV7-9,.,TRBJ1-2,.,CASSLDRRSEGYTF,TGTGCCAGCAGCTTAGACAGGCGAAGTGAGGGCTACACCTTC
TRBV11-2,TRBD2,TRBJ2-7,few,CASSSSGRARGGDEQYF,TGTGCCAGCAGCTCCAGCGGGAGGGCCCGCGGGGGTGACGAGCAGTACTTC
TRBV28,TRBD1,TRBJ2-1,.,CASSRGDRLSREQFF,TGTGCCAGCAGCCGAGGGGACAGGCTGTCGCGTGAGCAGTTCTTC
TRBV15,TRBD2,TRBJ2-3,once,CATSSSLAGFTDTQYF,TGTGCCACCAGCAGCTCTCTAGCGGGATTCACAGATACGCAGTATTTT
TRBV25-1,.,TRBJ1-4,.,CASSKPPERSRGEKLFF,TGTGCCAGCAGTAAGCCTCCGGAGAGAAGTCGGGGTGAAAAACTGTTTTTT
TRBV7-8,.,TRBJ1-5,.,CASSLALEGRYQPQHF,TGTGCCAGCAGCTTAGCTCTTGAGGGTCGGTATCAGCCCCAGCATTTT